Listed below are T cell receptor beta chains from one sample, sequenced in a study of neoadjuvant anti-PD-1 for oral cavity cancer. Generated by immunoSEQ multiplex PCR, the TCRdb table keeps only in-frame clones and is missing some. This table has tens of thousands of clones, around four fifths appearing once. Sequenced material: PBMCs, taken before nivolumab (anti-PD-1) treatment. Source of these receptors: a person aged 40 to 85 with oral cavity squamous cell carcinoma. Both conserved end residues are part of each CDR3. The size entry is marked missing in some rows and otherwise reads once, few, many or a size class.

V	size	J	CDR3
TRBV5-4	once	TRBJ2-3	CAMQGWTDTQYF
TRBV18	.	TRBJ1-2	CASSPGPELNYGYTF
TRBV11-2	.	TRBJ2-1	CASRGLAGGDSYNEQFF
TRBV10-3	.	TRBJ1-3	CAISEGDRSSGNTIYF
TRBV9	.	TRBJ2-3	CASSVLSTDTQYF
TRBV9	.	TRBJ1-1	CASSVDGGTEAFF
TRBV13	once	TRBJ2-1	CASSPPGGNEQFF
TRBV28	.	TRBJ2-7	CASEFAGVPYEQYF
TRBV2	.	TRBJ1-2	CASQPLRDRFSNYGYTF
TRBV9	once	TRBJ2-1	CASSVSSAYNEQFF
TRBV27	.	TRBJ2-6	CASSRGQGMPGANVLTF
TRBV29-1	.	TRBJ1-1	CSVEVAANTEAFF
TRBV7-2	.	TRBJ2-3	CASSFLGRVWDTQYF
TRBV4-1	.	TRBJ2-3	CASTQAFSPRLAGVGTQYF
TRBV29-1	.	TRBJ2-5	CSVEPGTQETQYF
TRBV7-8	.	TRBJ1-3	CASSFGFRGRGNTIYF
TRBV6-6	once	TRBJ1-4	CASRPLLNSNEKLFF
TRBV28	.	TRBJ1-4	CASSPGGGHLGKLFF
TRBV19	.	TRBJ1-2	CASLATGTALNGYTF
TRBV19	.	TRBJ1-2	CASSISRQGGDNYGYTF
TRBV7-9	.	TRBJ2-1	CASSRQWRAASEQFF
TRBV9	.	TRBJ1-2	CASSVDGQGSYGYTF
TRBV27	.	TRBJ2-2	CASSPGATLELFF
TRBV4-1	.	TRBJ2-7	CASSFQVFSYEQYF
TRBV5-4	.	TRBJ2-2	CASSWDRGTAGELFF
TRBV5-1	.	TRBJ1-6	CASSLDNYNSPLHF
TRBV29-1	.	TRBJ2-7	CSVEPQPYEQYF
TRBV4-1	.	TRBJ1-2	CASSRPGQKSYGYTF
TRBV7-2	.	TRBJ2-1	CASSLDSGPYNEQFF
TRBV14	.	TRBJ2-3	CASSHEPFPGRDTQYF
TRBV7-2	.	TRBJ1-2	CASGTANYGYTF
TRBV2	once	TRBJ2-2	CASSEWVTNTGELFF
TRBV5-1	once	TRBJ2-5	CASSLGVAGGLETQYF
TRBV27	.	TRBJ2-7	CASSFGGGLYEQYF
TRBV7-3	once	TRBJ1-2	CASSLNTGPSGGYTF
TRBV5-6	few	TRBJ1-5	CASSLGQSNQPQHF